This T cell receptor (beta chain) was profiled in a study of T cell repertoires in cytomegalovirus infection. Study details: It was the public TCR beta signatures that indicated both CMV infection and matching HLA type. Findings and caveats of the study: CMV carriers having the relevant HLA were flagged by cumulative public TCR beta family frequency. HLA-C-restricted CMV clonotypes gave the most frequent clonotype in two of eight donors.

TCRdb independently ran MiXCR on the reads; one entry per CDR3 protein. The data show some 300,000 distinct CDR3 sequences, about 13% seen once. Of note for this clonotype: What it binds is not known.

Germline assignment: CDR1 MNHGY and CDR2 SAAAGT. Trimming left V 7 bases short and J 9 bases short, with 16 bases between. CDR3 length: 13 residues. The sequenced material came from PBMCs. The clonotype originates from a human donor in good health (CMV status not recorded). Some clones in this sample may be carry-over from other donors' samples. The chain has TRBV6-8 and TRBJ2-1; no reliable D call. CDR3 sequence reads: CASTPRTLSEQFF. The CDR3 DNA reads TGTGCCAGCACCCCGAGGACCCTAAGTGAGCAGTTCTTC.